This record concerns one TCR beta chain sequence. The antigen remains unidentified. Built from TCR beta cDNA, the libraries had unique molecular identifiers in them. TCRdb passed the PCR reads through MiXCR, listing each CDR3 protein once. The table includes some 700,000 distinct CDR3 sequences, 59% detected once. CDR1 and CDR2 from the germline V gene are SGHNT and YYREEE (reference sequence). After removal of 4 bases from V and 0 bases from J, the junction contained 9 bases not matched to a gene. This CDR3 has 16 amino acids. This sample was included in a study of post-analysis software for immune sequencing data. Whole-study results and caveats: TRBV5-6, TRBV5-1 and TRBV20-1 belonged to a set of roughly five TRBV segments that were more frequent in patients than controls.

The sequenced material came from blood. The chain carries TRBV5-4 and TRBJ1-1; 7 nucleotides line up with TRBD1. The clonotype comes from a girl aged 2 to 10 with multiple sclerosis. CDR3 in amino acids: CASSTLDRVMNTEAFF. CDR3 in DNA: TGTGCCAGCAGCACCCTCGACAGGGTGATGAACACTGAAGCTTTCTTT.